This is a list of T cell receptor beta chains from one sample in a study of cytomegalovirus exposure and HLA in healthy donors. TCRdb's copy holds only in-frame clones and misses some; the assay was immunoSEQ multiplex PCR. The table shows 100,000 to 150,000 clones, with just under 85% occurring only once. Sequenced input: PBMCs. The receptors stem from a boy aged 2 to 10 in good health and CMV-seronegative. Each CDR3 is given with its conserved first and last residue. The D gene is left open where the match is weak. Clone size is not always given. Where it is, it says once, few, many or a class for expanded clones.

V gene,D gene,J gene,clone size,CDR3 protein,CDR3 DNA
TRBV6-1,TRBD1,TRBJ1-6,-,CASSGEDRGGSPLHF,TGTGCCAGCAGTGGCGAGGACAGGGGAGGTTCACCCCTCCACTTT
TRBV2,TRBD1,TRBJ2-7,-,CASSPGQGSYEQYF,TGTGCCAGCAGTCCGGGACAGGGATCCTACGAGCAGTACTTC
TRBV29-1,-,TRBJ1-2,once,CSSTGNYGYTF,TGCAGCTCCACCGGTAACTATGGCTACACCTTC
TRBV6-6,-,TRBJ1-4,-,CASSRGANEKLFF,TGTGCCAGCAGTCGGGGTGCGAATGAAAAACTGTTTTTT
TRBV2,-,TRBJ2-3,few,CASSLVVTDTQYF,TGTGCCAGCAGTTTAGTGGTTACAGATACGCAGTATTTT
TRBV6-1,TRBD1,TRBJ2-2,-,CASWTGDAGELFF,TGTGCCAGCTGGACAGGGGATGCCGGGGAGCTGTTTTTT
TRBV30,TRBD1,TRBJ2-7,-,CAWNWGTGGNEQYF,TGTGCCTGGAACTGGGGGACAGGGGGCAACGAGCAGTACTTC
TRBV18,-,TRBJ1-2,-,CASSPSEQGMIYGYTF,TGTGCCAGCTCACCATCAGAACAGGGAATGATCTATGGCTACACCTTC
TRBV5-1,TRBD1,TRBJ1-3,-,CASSPETGGAVRNTIYF,TGCGCCAGCAGCCCCGAGACAGGGGGCGCGGTTCGAAACACCATATATTTT
TRBV15,-,TRBJ1-6,-,CATSTDRFGSPLHF,TGTGCCACCAGCACCGACAGGTTCGGCTCACCCCTCCACTTT
TRBV6-1,TRBD1,TRBJ1-6,once,CASSLTGGDNSPLHF,TGTGCCAGCAGCCTGACAGGGGGCGATAATTCACCCCTCCACTTT
TRBV12-5,-,TRBJ2-1,-,CASGLVRDKQFF,TGTGCTAGTGGTTTGGTACGGGATAAGCAGTTCTTC
TRBV7-9,TRBD2,TRBJ2-1,-,CSKSGTSGRSYNEQFF,TGTTCCAAATCGGGGACTAGCGGTCGCTCCTACAATGAGCAGTTCTTC
TRBV9,TRBD1,TRBJ2-7,-,CASKPGTGGGYEQYF,TGTGCCAGTAAACCCGGGACAGGGGGCGGCTACGAGCAGTACTTC
TRBV27,TRBD1,TRBJ1-2,-,CASSLLGRGRGYTF,TGTGCCAGCAGTTTACTGGGCAGGGGGCGAGGCTACACCTTC
TRBV6-4,TRBD2,TRBJ2-3,few,CASSDSRGGTDTQYF,TGTGCCAGCAGTGACTCGCGGGGGGGCACAGATACGCAGTATTTT